This T cell receptor beta chain was profiled in a study of cytomegalovirus exposure and HLA in healthy donors. Study information: A previous analysis identified approximately 120 million unique TCR beta sequences derived from 180 million or so T cells. Within the Caucasian-associated ancestry cluster were about 81% of the approximately 370 genotyped donors.

General study findings and limits: Researchers reported in a later analysis that common viral pathogens appeared linked to several top clusters. Later genetic work tied a missense DCLRE1C variant to beta-chain V and J trimming.

The study ran its PCR with 60 Vbeta and 13 Jbeta primers. This table comes from immunoSEQ multiplex PCR, and its TCRdb copy is limited to in-frame clones, with some not included. The sample holds 150,000 to 200,000 clones; around 62% are singletons and the top ten take about 3.2%. V was pared by 1 base and J by 3 bases, with 3 bases of the junction left unmatched. The CDR3 consists of 15 residues. Looked up from germline, CDR1 is MNHNS and CDR2 is SASEGT. This clone was picked up a small number of times. The antigen is unknown. Material for sequencing was PBMCs. This chain uses TRBV6-1 with TRBJ2-5, with 9 bases matching TRBD1. The receptor was isolated from a man in his forties or fifties in good health and CMV-seronegative. DNA for the CDR3: TGTGCCAGCAGTGAAGGTACAGGGGGCGAAGAGACCCAGTACTTC. Its translation is CASSEGTGGEETQYF.